The source of this TCR beta chain is a study of T-cell reconstitution after alpha-beta-depleted transplantation in children. For TCRbeta, the library was prepared with unique molecular identifiers. Via MiXCR, TCRdb re-called the PCR reads, giving one row per CDR3 protein. The data hold about 200,000 distinct CDR3 sequences, with just under 6.5% observed a single time. This clonotype was recorded at least ten times. Its target is not known. Whole-study findings and limits: The study reportedly traced alpha-beta T cells about two months after transplant to several hundred expanded graft clones.

This CDR3 has 16 residues. Germline V lookup: CDR1 SGDLS, CDR2 YYNGEE. The V and J ends lost 4 bases and 5 bases respectively, with 18 bases between them. The sequence was collected from a girl under three years old with combined immunodeficiency, due to receive a stem cell transplant. The rearrangement uses TRBV9 and TRBJ2-2; TRBD2 might be the D (6 bases). The starting material was PBMCs, obtained before TCRalphabeta/CD19-depleted stem cell transplant. This chain's CDR3 is CASSPTTWGRTGELFF. DNA for the CDR3: TGTGCCAGCAGCCCTACTACCTGGGGGAGGACCGGGGAGCTGTTTTTT.